This entry lists 2 T cell receptor beta chains sequenced from one sample in a study of response to subunit inactivated influenza vaccine. TCRdb used MiXCR to reprocess the RT-PCR reads, holding one entry per CDR3 protein. The sample has a few hundred thousand distinct CDR3 sequences, approximately 11% seen once. The sample was PBMCs from blood, taken 35 to 45 days after vaccination. Source of these receptors: a man aged 50 to 59 who received an inactivated influenza vaccine.

The sample holds many counts of this clonotype. In DNA form, the CDR3 reads TGTGCCAGCACTTACCCGGGACAGGTCTCCTACGAGCAGTACTTC. It codes for CASTYPGQVSYEQYF. The rearrangement joins TRBV2 to TRBJ2-7, with TRBD1 matching 8 bases. V shed 7 bases, J shed 0 bases, and the junction held 8 bases outside the gene matches. The CDR3 is 15 residues long. Germline V gives CDR1 SNHLY, CDR2 FYNNEI.

This chain's CDR3 is CASAKQGGYRGYTF. CDR3 nucleotide sequence: TGTGCCAGCGCTAAACAGGGCGGATACCGTGGCTACACCTTC. The chain uses TRBV6-1 and TRBJ1-2; TRBD1 is a possible D gene (6 bases). Germline CDR1 MNHNS, CDR2 SASEGT. The CDR3 has 14 amino acids. Trimming left V 8 bases short and J 7 bases short, with 20 bases between.